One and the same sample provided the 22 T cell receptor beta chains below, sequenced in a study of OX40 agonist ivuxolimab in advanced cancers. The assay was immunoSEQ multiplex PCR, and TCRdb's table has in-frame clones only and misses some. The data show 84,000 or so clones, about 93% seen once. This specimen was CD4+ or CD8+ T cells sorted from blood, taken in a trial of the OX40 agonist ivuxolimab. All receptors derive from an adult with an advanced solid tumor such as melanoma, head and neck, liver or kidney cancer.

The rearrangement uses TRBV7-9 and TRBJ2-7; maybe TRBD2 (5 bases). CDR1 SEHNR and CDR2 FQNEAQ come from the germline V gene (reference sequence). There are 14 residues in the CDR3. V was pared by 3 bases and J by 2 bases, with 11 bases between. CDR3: CASSLQRAPYEQYF. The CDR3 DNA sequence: TGTGCCAGCAGCTTGCAGAGGGCACCCTACGAGCAGTACTTC.

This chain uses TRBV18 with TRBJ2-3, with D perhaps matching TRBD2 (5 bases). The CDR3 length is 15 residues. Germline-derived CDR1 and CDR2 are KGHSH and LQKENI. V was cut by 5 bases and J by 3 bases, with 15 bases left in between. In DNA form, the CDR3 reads TGTGCCAGCTCATCCATCGGCGGAGGAACAGATACGCAGTATTTT. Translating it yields CASSSIGGGTDTQYF.

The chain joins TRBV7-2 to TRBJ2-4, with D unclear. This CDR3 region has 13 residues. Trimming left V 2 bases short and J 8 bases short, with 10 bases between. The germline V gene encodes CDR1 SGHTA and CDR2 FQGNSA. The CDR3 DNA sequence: TGTGCCAGCAGCTTATTCGGGTGGGACATTCAGTACTTC. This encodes CASSLFGWDIQYF.

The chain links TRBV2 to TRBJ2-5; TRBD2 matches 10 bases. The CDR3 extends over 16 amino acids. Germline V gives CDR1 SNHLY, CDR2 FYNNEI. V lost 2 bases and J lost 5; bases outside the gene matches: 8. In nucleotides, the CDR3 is TGTGCCAGCAGTGAAAGGCTACTAGCGGGACGGGAGACCCAGTACTTC. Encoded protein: CASSERLLAGRETQYF. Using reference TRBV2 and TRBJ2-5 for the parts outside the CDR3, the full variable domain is EPEVTQTPSHQVTQMGQEVILRCVPISNHLYFYWYRQILGQKVEFLVSFYNNEISEKSEIFDDQFSVERPDGSNFTLKIRSTKLEDSAMYFCASSERLLAGRETQYFGPGTRLLVL.

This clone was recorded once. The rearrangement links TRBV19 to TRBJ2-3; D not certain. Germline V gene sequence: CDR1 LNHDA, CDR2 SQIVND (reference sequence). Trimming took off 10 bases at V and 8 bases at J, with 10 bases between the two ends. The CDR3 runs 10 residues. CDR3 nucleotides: TGTGCCACCAAGCATGGTACGCAGTATTTT. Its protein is CATKHGTQYF.

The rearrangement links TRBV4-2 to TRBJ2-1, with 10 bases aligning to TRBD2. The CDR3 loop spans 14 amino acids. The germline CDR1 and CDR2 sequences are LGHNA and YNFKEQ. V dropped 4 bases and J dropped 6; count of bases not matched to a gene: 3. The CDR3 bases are TGTGCCAGCAGCCCGGGACTAGCGCGCAATGAGCAGTTCTTC. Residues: CASSPGLARNEQFF.

For the CDR3, the DNA is TGTGCCAGCAGCTTGGATCGACTAGAACCCTACGAGCAGTACTTC. As protein: CASSLDRLEPYEQYF. This sequence joins TRBV5-6 and TRBJ2-7; tentatively, D is TRBD2 (6 bases). This CDR3 has 15 amino acids. In germline, CDR1 is SGHDT, CDR2 YYEEEE. V dropped 0 bases and J dropped 2 bases, with 12 bases sitting between them.

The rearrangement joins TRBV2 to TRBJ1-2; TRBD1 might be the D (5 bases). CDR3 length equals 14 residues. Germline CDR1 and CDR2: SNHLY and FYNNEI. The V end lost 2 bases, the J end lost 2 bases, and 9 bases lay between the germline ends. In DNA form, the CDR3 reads TGTGCCAGCAGTGAAAGGGGCCCAAACTATGGCTACACCTTC. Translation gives CASSERGPNYGYTF. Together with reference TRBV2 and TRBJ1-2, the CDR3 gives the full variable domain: EPEVTQTPSHQVTQMGQEVILRCVPISNHLYFYWYRQILGQKVEFLVSFYNNEISEKSEIFDDQFSVERPDGSNFTLKIRSTKLEDSAMYFCASSERGPNYGYTFGSGTRLTVV.

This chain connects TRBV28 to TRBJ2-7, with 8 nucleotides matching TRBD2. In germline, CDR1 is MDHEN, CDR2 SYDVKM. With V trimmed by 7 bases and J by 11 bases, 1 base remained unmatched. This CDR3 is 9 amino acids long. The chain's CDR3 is CASTGGKYF. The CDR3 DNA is TGTGCCAGCACGGGAGGGAAGTACTTC. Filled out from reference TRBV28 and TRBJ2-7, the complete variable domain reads DVKVTQSSRYLVKRTGEKVFLECVQDMDHENMFWYRQDPGLGLRLIYFSYDVKMKEKGDIPEGYSVSREKKERFSLILESASTNQTSMYLCASTGGKYFGPGTRLTVT.

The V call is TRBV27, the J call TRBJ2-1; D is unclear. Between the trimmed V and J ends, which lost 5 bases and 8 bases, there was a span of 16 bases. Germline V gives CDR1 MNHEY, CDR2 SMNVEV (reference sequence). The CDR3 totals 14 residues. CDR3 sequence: CASSTRTDLDEQFF. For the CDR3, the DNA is TGTGCCAGCAGTACCCGGACCGATCTGGATGAGCAGTTCTTC.

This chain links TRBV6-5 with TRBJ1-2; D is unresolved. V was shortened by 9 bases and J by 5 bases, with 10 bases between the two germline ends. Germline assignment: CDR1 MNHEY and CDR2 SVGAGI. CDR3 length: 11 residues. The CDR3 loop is CASGLGYGYTF. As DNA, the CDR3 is TGTGCCAGTGGGTTGGGATATGGCTACACCTTC.

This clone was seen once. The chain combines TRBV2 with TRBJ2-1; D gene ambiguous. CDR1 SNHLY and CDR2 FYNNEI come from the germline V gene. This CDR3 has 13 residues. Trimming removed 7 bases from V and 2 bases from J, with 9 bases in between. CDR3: CASTSSPYNEQFF. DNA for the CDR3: TGTGCCAGCACCTCGTCTCCCTACAATGAGCAGTTCTTC.

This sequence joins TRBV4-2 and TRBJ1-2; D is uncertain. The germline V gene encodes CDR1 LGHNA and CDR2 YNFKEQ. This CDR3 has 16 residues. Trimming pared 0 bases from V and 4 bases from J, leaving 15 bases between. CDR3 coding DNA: TGTGCCAGCAGCCAAGATAGGCGTTTGGGGAGCTATGGCTACACCTTC. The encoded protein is CASSQDRRLGSYGYTF.

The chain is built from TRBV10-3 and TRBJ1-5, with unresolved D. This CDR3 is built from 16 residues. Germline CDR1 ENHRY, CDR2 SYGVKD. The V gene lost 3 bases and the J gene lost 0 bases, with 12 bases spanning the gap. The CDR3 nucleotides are TGTGCCATCAGTGAACTTTGGGGAAATAGCAATCAGCCCCAGCATTTT. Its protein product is CAISELWGNSNQPQHF.

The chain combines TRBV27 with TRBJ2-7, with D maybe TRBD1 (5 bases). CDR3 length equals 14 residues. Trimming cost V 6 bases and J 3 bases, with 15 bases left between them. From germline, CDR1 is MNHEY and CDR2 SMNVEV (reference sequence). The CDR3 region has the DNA TGTGCCAGCAGCGTTTTTCCAGGGCGCTACGAGCAGTACTTC. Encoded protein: CASSVFPGRYEQYF.

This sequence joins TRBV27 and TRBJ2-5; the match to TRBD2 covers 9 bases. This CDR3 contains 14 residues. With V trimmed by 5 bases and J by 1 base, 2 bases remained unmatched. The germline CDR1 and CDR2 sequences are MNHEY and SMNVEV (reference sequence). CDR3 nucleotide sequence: TGTGCCAGCAGTGCGGGAGGGCCCCAAGAGACCCAGTACTTC. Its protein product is CASSAGGPQETQYF.

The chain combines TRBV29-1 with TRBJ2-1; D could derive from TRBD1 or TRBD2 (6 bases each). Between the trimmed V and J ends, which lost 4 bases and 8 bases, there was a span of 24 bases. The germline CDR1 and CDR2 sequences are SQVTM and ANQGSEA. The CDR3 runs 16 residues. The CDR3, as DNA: TGCAGCGTTGGGGGGGTTTTGGACAGCTCCCCACATGAGCAGTTCTTC. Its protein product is CSVGGVLDSSPHEQFF.

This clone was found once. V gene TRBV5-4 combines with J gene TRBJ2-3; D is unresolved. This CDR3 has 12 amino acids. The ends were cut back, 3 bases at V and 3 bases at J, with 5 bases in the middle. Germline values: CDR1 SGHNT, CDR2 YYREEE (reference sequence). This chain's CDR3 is CASSSGTDTQYF. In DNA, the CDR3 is TGTGCCAGCAGCTCCGGAACAGATACGCAGTATTTT.

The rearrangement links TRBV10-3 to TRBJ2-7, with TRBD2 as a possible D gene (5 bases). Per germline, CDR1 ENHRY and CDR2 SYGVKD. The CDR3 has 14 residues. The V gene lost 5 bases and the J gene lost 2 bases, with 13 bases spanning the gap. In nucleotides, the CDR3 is TGTGCCATCAGTCCAGCGGAAGTCGCCTACGAGCAGTACTTC. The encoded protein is CAISPAEVAYEQYF.

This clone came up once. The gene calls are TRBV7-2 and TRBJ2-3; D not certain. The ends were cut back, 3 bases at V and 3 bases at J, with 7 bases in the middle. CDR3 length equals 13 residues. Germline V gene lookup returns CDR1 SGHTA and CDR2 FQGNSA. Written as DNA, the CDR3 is TGTGCCAGCAGCTTGGTCACAACAGATACGCAGTATTTT. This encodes CASSLVTTDTQYF.

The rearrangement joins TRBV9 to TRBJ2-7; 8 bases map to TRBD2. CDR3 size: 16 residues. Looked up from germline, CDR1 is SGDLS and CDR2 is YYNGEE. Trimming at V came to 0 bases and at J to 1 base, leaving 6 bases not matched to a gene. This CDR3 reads CASSVGVTSGSYEQYF. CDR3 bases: TGTGCCAGCAGCGTAGGAGTAACTAGCGGTTCCTACGAGCAGTACTTC.

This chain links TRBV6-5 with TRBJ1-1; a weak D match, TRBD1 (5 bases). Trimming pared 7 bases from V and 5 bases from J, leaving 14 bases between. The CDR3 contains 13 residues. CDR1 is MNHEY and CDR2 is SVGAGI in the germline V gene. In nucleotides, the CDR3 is TGTGCCAGCACAACTCGGGGGGGGACTGAAGCTTTCTTT. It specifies CASTTRGGTEAFF.